This TCR beta chain was recorded in a study of blood T cells in healthy people across ages. The sample holds many counts of this clonotype. The donors, aged roughly 6 to 95, were healthy Caucasians from Russia. PCR was performed a second time for about 7 to 11 cycles using a sample-barcoded 5' primer and a J-beta primer mix. A single record per CDR3 protein comes from TCRdb applying MiXCR to the 5' RACE reads. The sample has roughly 700,000 distinct CDR3 sequences, approximately 29% seen once. This CDR3 spans 14 amino acids. CDR1 and CDR2 from the germline V gene are MNHNY and SVGAGI (reference sequence). The V and J ends lost 7 bases and 12 bases, in that order; junction bases with no gene match: 8.

The receptor was isolated from a woman older than 75 in good health. This sequence joins TRBV6-6 and TRBJ2-1; 14 bases map to TRBD2. Sequenced input: blood. The CDR3 here is CASNPGTSGGPQFF. DNA of the CDR3: TGTGCCAGCAACCCCGGGACTAGCGGGGGCCCGCAGTTCTTC.